Listed below are T cell receptor beta chains from one sample, sequenced in a study of T cell clones after liver transplantation. Sequencing was performed with immunoSEQ multiplex PCR; in TCRdb, only in-frame clones are kept and a portion is missing. The data hold tens of thousands of clones, with about 80% observed a single time. Here the sequenced sample was CD4+ T cells from blood, taken 12 months after liver transplant. The origin of the receptors is a human patient who received a liver transplant. Some T cells may possibly be graft donor cells. The conserved cysteine and the conserved F or W are not part of the CDR3 here.

v_gene: TRBV11-2; CDR3aa: ASSFTTGSSYEQY
v_gene: TRBV6-1; CDR3aa: ASSEGPTVYEQY
v_gene: TRBV21-1; CDR3aa: ASSKEDSYLAKNIQY
v_gene: TRBV2; CDR3aa: ASSGGGSYEQY
v_gene: TRBV5-8; CDR3aa: ASSPNRKQGWGYDEQF
v_gene: TRBV28; CDR3aa: ASTQRVGIQETQY
v_gene: TRBV5-1; CDR3aa: ASSLAVDNTSPDTQY
v_gene: TRBV27; CDR3aa: ASSYRTPLYTDTQY
v_gene: TRBV27; CDR3aa: ASSRRTDTGELF
v_gene: TRBV18; CDR3aa: ASSPHPNDEKLF
v_gene: TRBV7-3; CDR3aa: ASSPVPRGGPLYEQY
v_gene: TRBV11-2; CDR3aa: ASSSRTGKNTNQPQH
v_gene: TRBV19; CDR3aa: ASSARERQGAGEQY
v_gene: TRBV2; CDR3aa: ASSDGRFSYEQY
v_gene: TRBV29-1; CDR3aa: SVGGANVLT
v_gene: TRBV6-5; CDR3aa: ASSPLRGKNQPQH
v_gene: TRBV6-5; CDR3aa: ASSYSSAQGEAF
v_gene: TRBV25-1; CDR3aa: ASSPGAHRETQY
v_gene: TRBV10-2; CDR3aa: ATYSGRNEQF
v_gene: TRBV7-2; CDR3aa: ASSLQRGGGETQY
v_gene: TRBV6-5; CDR3aa: ASASGRAYNEQF
v_gene: TRBV11-2; CDR3aa: ASSNPTSGGNEQF
v_gene: TRBV11-1; CDR3aa: ASSTGTSGRPDEQF
v_gene: TRBV18; CDR3aa: ASSPGTGGYNEQF
v_gene: TRBV28; CDR3aa: ASSNRGPGEQY
v_gene: TRBV19; CDR3aa: ASSDGSFYGYT
v_gene: TRBV28; CDR3aa: ASSQQVETQY
v_gene: TRBV6-4; CDR3aa: ASSPSGRNNEQF
v_gene: TRBV30; CDR3aa: AWSGSPGSGGELF
v_gene: TRBV13; CDR3aa: ATHLRGSDTQY
v_gene: TRBV28; CDR3aa: ASSSPTGTGRETQY
v_gene: TRBV5-4; CDR3aa: ASSLGTRGDYEQY
v_gene: TRBV29-1; CDR3aa: SVVSQGPTEAF
v_gene: TRBV11-1; CDR3aa: ASSLGGYRLLYEQY
v_gene: TRBV7-2; CDR3aa: ASSLGSATGETQY
v_gene: TRBV27; CDR3aa: ASSTRTRGPQH
v_gene: TRBV4-3; CDR3aa: ASSRDRAWATNEKLF
v_gene: TRBV6-5; CDR3aa: ASSRTGLGEQY
v_gene: TRBV6-5; CDR3aa: ASRDGGRGF
v_gene: TRBV5-1; CDR3aa: ASSLTSGSSTDTQY
v_gene: TRBV5-4; CDR3aa: ASSRDPGQFSYEQY
v_gene: TRBV27; CDR3aa: ASRRNTGELF
v_gene: TRBV6-1; CDR3aa: AGGTASSGNTIY
v_gene: TRBV7-2; CDR3aa: ASSLGGQSSNYGYT
v_gene: TRBV2; CDR3aa: ASSAGGPYGYT